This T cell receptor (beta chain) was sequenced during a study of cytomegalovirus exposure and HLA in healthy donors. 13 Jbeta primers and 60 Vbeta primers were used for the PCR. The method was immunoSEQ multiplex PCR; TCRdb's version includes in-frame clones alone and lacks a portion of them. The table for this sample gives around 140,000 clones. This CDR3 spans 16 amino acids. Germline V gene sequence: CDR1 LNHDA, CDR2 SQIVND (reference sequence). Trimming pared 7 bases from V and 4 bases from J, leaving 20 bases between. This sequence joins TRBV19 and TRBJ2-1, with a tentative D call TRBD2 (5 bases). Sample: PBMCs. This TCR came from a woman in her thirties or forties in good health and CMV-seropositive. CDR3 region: CASKATRPPSYNEQFF. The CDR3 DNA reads TGTGCCAGTAAAGCTACTAGGCCCCCCTCTTACAATGAGCAGTTCTTC. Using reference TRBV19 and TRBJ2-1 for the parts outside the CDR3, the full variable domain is DGGITQSPKYLFRKEGQNVTLSCEQNLNHDAMYWYRQDPGQGLRLIYYSQIVNDFQKGDIAEGYSVSREKKESFPLTVTSAQKNPTAFYLCASKATRPPSYNEQFFGPGTRLTVL.